The 19 T cell receptor beta chains listed next were all sequenced from one sample in a study of blood T cell repertoires in COVID-19. The assay was immunoSEQ multiplex PCR, and TCRdb's table has in-frame clones only and misses some. The table lists roughly 250,000 clones, around 83% of them singletons. The sequenced sample was peripheral blood. The source is a woman aged 55-70 years with active or convalescent COVID-19.

The chain carries TRBV18 and TRBJ1-1; 7 bases are shared with TRBD1. Trimming removed 3 bases from V and 2 bases from J; junction bases left unmatched: 3. The CDR3 has 14 residues. From germline, CDR1 is KGHSH and CDR2 LQKENI. The CDR3 DNA follows: TGTGCCAGCTCACCGGGACAGTTCAACACTGAAGCTTTCTTT. Amino acids: CASSPGQFNTEAFF.

A few counts support this clone. This sequence joins TRBV6-6 and TRBJ2-2, with no clear D. This CDR3 contains 13 residues. Germline-derived CDR1 and CDR2 are MNHNY and SVGAGI (reference sequence). The germline V and J ends were trimmed by 10 bases and 4 bases, with 13 bases remaining between them. In DNA form, the CDR3 reads TGTGCCACCGGGTCGTGGTCCACCGGGGAGCTGTTTTTT. This translates into CATGSWSTGELFF.

The chain has TRBV7-2 and TRBJ1-1; TRBD1 is a possible D gene (5 bases). V gave up 5 bases and J gave up 4 bases, with 20 bases separating them. The germline V gene has CDR1 SGHTA and CDR2 FQGNSA. The CDR3 is made up of 16 amino acids. DNA of the CDR3: TGTGCCAGCAGCGCGGGGCCACCCCAACTTGGCACTGAAGCTTTCTTT. Translation gives CASSAGPPQLGTEAFF.

The V gene is TRBV2, the J gene TRBJ1-2, with D possibly matching TRBD1 (5 bases). The CDR3 has 12 amino acids. Trimming pared 3 bases from V and 5 bases from J, leaving 7 bases between. Germline loops: CDR1 SNHLY, CDR2 FYNNEI. The DNA of the CDR3 is TGTGCCAGCAGTGAGGGGGGTTATGGCTACACCTTC. Translated: CASSEGGYGYTF.

This clone was observed a single time. V is TRBV2 and J is TRBJ2-5, with 11 bases fitting TRBD2. The germline V gene encodes CDR1 SNHLY and CDR2 FYNNEI. The V gene end was trimmed by 6 bases and the J gene end by 1 base; junction bases not matched to a gene: 1. The length of the CDR3 is 14 residues. The CDR3 region is CASRGTSGQETQYF. Written as DNA, the CDR3 is TGTGCCAGCAGGGGGACTAGCGGCCAAGAGACCCAGTACTTC. Filled out from reference TRBV2 and TRBJ2-5, the complete variable domain reads EPEVTQTPSHQVTQMGQEVILRCVPISNHLYFYWYRQILGQKVEFLVSFYNNEISEKSEIFDDQFSVERPDGSNFTLKIRSTKLEDSAMYFCASRGTSGQETQYFGPGTRLLVL.

This chain connects TRBV6-1 to TRBJ2-1; 9 nucleotides agree with TRBD2. Trimming removed 0 bases from V and 16 bases from J; junction bases left unmatched: 10. Germline V gene sequence: CDR1 MNHNS, CDR2 SASEGT. The CDR3 is made up of 14 amino acids. CDR3 loop: CASSEARLAVTSFF. In nucleotides, the CDR3 is TGTGCCAGCAGTGAAGCGCGACTAGCGGTCACTTCATTCTTC.

The chain recombines TRBV6-5 with TRBJ1-6; D unresolved. Deletions cut 2 bases from V and 9 bases from J, with 8 bases between. This CDR3 region has 13 residues. The germline V gene encodes CDR1 MNHEY and CDR2 SVGAGI. In nucleotides, the CDR3 is TGTGCCAGCAGTTACGCCCTCGGTTCACCCCTCCACTTT. This gives the protein CASSYALGSPLHF.

The gene calls are TRBV30 and TRBJ1-5, with no clear D. This CDR3 region has 14 residues. Germline loops: CDR1 GTSNPN, CDR2 SVGIG (reference sequence). V was shortened by 0 bases and J by 3 bases, with 9 bases between the two germline ends. The CDR3 coding sequence is TGTGCCTGGAGTGTAATGGCCGTCAATCAGCCCCAGCATTTT. This encodes CAWSVMAVNQPQHF.

This sequence joins TRBV7-3 and TRBJ2-1, with a tentative D call TRBD2 (6 bases). V lost 3 bases, J lost 6 bases, and 15 bases lay in between. This CDR3 is 15 amino acids long. Looked up from germline, CDR1 is SGHTA and CDR2 is FQGTGA. CDR3 sequence reads: CASSLNPGLINEQFF. CDR3 nucleotides: TGTGCCAGCAGCTTGAATCCGGGACTTATCAATGAGCAGTTCTTC.

V and J are TRBV25-1 and TRBJ2-6, with 7 positions matching TRBD1. Germline trimming cut 3 bases from V and 8 bases from J; bases unmatched to any gene: 10. This CDR3 is 16 amino acids long. Germline CDR1 and CDR2: MGHDK and SYGVNS. The chain's CDR3 is CASSDSGTASSNVLTF. In DNA, the CDR3 is TGTGCCAGCAGTGACTCCGGGACAGCTAGTTCCAACGTCCTGACTTTC.

In this sample, this clone turned up once. The chain recombines TRBV25-1 with TRBJ1-5; 8 bases fit TRBD1. The CDR3 extends over 15 amino acids. Germline V gene data show CDR1 as MGHDK and CDR2 as SYGVNS. Losses at the gene ends were 3 bases for V and 2 bases for J; bases not matched to a gene: 3. The CDR3 protein is CASSDQGAGNQPQHF. CDR3 nucleotide sequence: TGTGCCAGCAGTGATCAGGGGGCCGGCAATCAGCCCCAGCATTTT.

The rearrangement joins TRBV30 to TRBJ1-2; 7 bases fit TRBD1. The junction had 5 bases not matched to a gene; V was cut back by 1 base and J by 0 bases. The CDR3 covers 15 residues. CDR1 is GTSNPN and CDR2 is SVGIG in the germline V gene (reference sequence). CDR3 in DNA: TGTGCCTGGAGTGGACAGGGAAACTCTAACTATGGCTACACCTTC. Its protein product is CAWSGQGNSNYGYTF.

The genes are TRBV6-8 and TRBJ2-7; possibly TRBD1 for D (6 bases). Germline CDR1 and CDR2: MNHGY and SAAAGT. The CDR3 runs 15 residues. V lost 6 bases to trimming and J lost 4 bases, with 19 bases between them. In nucleotides, the CDR3 is TGTGCCAGCAGACCGGCCGGGACAAGAGAATACGAGCAGTACTTC. Amino acid sequence: CASRPAGTREYEQYF.

This clone occurred a few times. V usage is TRBV11-1 and J usage is TRBJ1-4; 7 bases align to TRBD1. J lost 6 bases, V lost 1 base, and 8 bases had no gene match. Germline V gene lookup returns CDR1 SGHAT and CDR2 FQDESV (reference sequence). The length of the CDR3 is 16 residues. CDR3 in DNA: TGTGCCAGCAGCTTAGATGGGACAGCGTTTTATGAAAAACTGTTTTTT. Protein product: CASSLDGTAFYEKLFF.

The chain combines TRBV18 with TRBJ1-5; tentative D call: TRBD1 (5 bases). CDR3 length: 14 amino acids. CDR1 and CDR2 from the germline V gene are KGHSH and LQKENI. The germline V and J ends were trimmed by 4 bases and 5 bases, with 12 bases remaining between them. CDR3 bases: TGTGCCAGCTCACTTACAGGTCGGGATCAGCCCCAGCATTTT. Residues: CASSLTGRDQPQHF.

The chain links TRBV3-1 (or the pseudogene TRBV3-2) to TRBJ2-7; no reliable D call. Germline loops: CDR1 LGHDT, CDR2 YNNKEL (reference sequence). Trimming took off 4 bases at V and 3 bases at J, with 10 bases between the two ends. CDR3 size: 13 residues. CDR3 coding DNA: TGTGCCAGCAGCCCCAAGCACAGCTACGAGCAGTACTTC. This sequence encodes CASSPKHSYEQYF.

The chain has TRBV5-1 and TRBJ1-1; TRBD1 agrees at 7 bases. V dropped 4 bases and J dropped 0; count of bases not matched to a gene: 3. Germline assignment: CDR1 SGHRS and CDR2 YFSETQ. This CDR3 has 14 residues. The CDR3 nucleotides read TGCGCCAGCAGCACAGGGGTCGTGAACACTGAAGCTTTCTTT. This translates into CASSTGVVNTEAFF.

V and J are TRBV5-1 and TRBJ2-1; D uncertain. The germline V gene has CDR1 SGHRS and CDR2 YFSETQ. The CDR3 covers 15 residues. V shed 3 bases and J shed 4 bases, with 14 bases lying between them. CDR3 loop: CASSSIERRYNEQFF. The CDR3 DNA is TGCGCCAGCAGCTCGATCGAGCGCCGGTACAATGAGCAGTTCTTC.

The chain has TRBV18 and TRBJ2-1, with 10 bases aligning to TRBD2. The germline V gene has CDR1 KGHSH and CDR2 LQKENI. The CDR3 has 19 amino acids. Germline trimming cut 3 bases from V and 0 bases from J; bases unmatched to any gene: 11. The CDR3 is CASSPPRERGGSSYNEQFF. The CDR3 DNA is TGTGCCAGCTCACCGCCACGGGAGCGGGGGGGCTCCTCCTACAATGAGCAGTTCTTC.